This T cell receptor (beta chain) was sequenced during a study of T-cell memory formation after mild COVID-19. Study overall: Most TCR clusters belonged to a single donor.

After removal of 0 bases from V and 4 bases from J, the junction contained 6 bases not matched to a gene. Per germline, CDR1 LGHNA and CDR2 YNFKEQ. This CDR3 has 16 amino acids. A single record per CDR3 protein comes from TCRdb applying MiXCR to the 5' RACE reads. Among 250,000 to 350,000 distinct CDR3 sequences, less than 20% were seen once, and the ten largest hold approximately 21%. In this sample, this clonotype turned up a few times. Its antigen is as yet unknown. Whole-study findings and limits: Whereas later expanders leaned CD4+, clones contracting day 15 to 85 showed a balanced CD4/CD8 makeup. Memory sampled before infection contained some responding clones, suggesting cross-reactive memory joined.

Sequencing was carried out using PBMCs or a T cell subset sorted from them (not recorded which). The gene calls are TRBV4-2 and TRBJ2-3; the match to TRBD1 covers 8 bases. The receptor was derived from a man younger than 35 who had mild COVID-19 (a few samples of this study predate the infection). Cell type and time point are not known. The CDR3 spells CASSQDRQGAADTQYF. The DNA of the CDR3 is TGTGCCAGCAGCCAAGATCGGCAGGGGGCCGCAGATACGCAGTATTTT.